The entry below gives a single T cell receptor beta chain sequence along with its context. Its antigen specificity is not known. Per-base quality was not reported, and no clone a single base away is much larger than it. The record originates from a study of T cells after yellow fever vaccination (dated by TCRdb to about 2019). Background for the entire study: The SMART-Seq v4 Ultra Low Input RNA kit was used to prepare libraries from fractions with low cell numbers. To follow T-cell clones before and after primary and booster YFV17D yellow fever vaccination, bulk TCR alpha and beta repertoires were sequenced over time. Two healthy male donors, one aged 18 to 30 and one aged 30 to 39 years, were included in the cohort. Bulk PBMC replicates and cell subsets were isolated from blood drawn at multiple timepoints before and after both primary and secondary immunization.

Taken from cysteine to phenylalanine, the CDR3 has 14 residues. Kept here is only the CDR3 DNA, which spans 42 bases and is read in frame from base 1. Looking up the germline V gene (reference sequence) yields CDR1 DFQATT and CDR2 SNEGSKA. Deletion took 1 base off V and 2 bases off J, with a span of 12 bases between the germline ends. Results and caveats for the whole study, not just this receptor: The secondary T-cell response was weaker than the primary response but faster, peaking on day 5 instead of day 15. Because only two donors were included in the study, the extent to which the findings can be generalized is limited. A small share of clonotypes occurred in both CD4 and CD8 compartments, likely arising from convergent recombination. FACS-sorted repertoires could contain abundant contaminating clonotypes from the bulk population, so computational filtering was required. After the booster, most of the clones that had expanded following primary vaccination were detected again (96% of CD4 and around 87% of CD8), which suggests that memory was broadly maintained.

TCR cDNA was made using 5'RACE template switching, a step that added a universal primer site and unique molecular identifiers. cDNA synthesis was primed from both the TCR alpha and TCR beta constant segments. Library amplification used two PCR steps, and the second PCR step added sample barcodes and sequencing adapters. Sequencing of the libraries was done on either Illumina HiSeq 2500 (2x100 bp) or NovaSeq (2x150 bp). Per the authors' processing: MIGEC handled demultiplexing of reads and collapsing into UMI consensus sequences, while MiXCR performed V(D)J alignment. Clonotypes responding to the vaccine were identified with edgeR on replicate PBMC samples, with the criteria of FDR below 0.01 and a log2 fold change above 5 up to day 15. Each bulk clonotype was labeled CD4 or CD8 based on which sequenced repertoire, CD4 or CD8, contained the clonotype at higher abundance. The public reads were reprocessed in TCRdb via fastp at Q25 and MiXCR, keeping in-frame beta chains. Every entry covers one CDR3 protein and lists the most common genes and DNA from its rows. These V and J calls rely on TCRdb rather than the paper's analysis. This sample gives hundreds of thousands of distinct CDR3 sequences in total; 7% to 10% of them show up just once. The top ten clones comprise 17% of the sample.

The sample's treatment or condition label, decoded: live attenuated yellow fever vaccine strain. Two biological replicates of bulk PBMCs were collected at each blood-draw timepoint. A standard Ficoll-Paque protocol was used to isolate PBMCs from peripheral blood. RNA was extracted with TriZol from bulk PBMCs, CD4 and CD8 fractions, and dextramer-positive and dextramer-negative fractions. This chain joins TRBV20-1 to TRBJ2-7; confidence is insufficient to name the D gene. The source is a man aged 18 to 29 who received the YFV17D yellow fever vaccine. The sequencing here drew on PBMCs, taken around 45 days after the first yellow fever vaccination. The CDR3 reads CSARAPDETYEQYF. The bases are TGCAGTGCTAGAGCTCCAGACGAGACCTACGAGCAGTACTTC.